This entry concerns a single TCR beta chain. Germline V gene sequence: CDR1 KGHSH, CDR2 LQKENI. This CDR3 is 14 amino acids long. Trimming left V 4 bases short and J 6 bases short, with 14 bases between. This record belongs to a study of pediatric ulcerative colitis. Sequencing used immunoSEQ multiplex PCR; TCRdb keeps in-frame clones, though not all of them. The sample carries around 34,000 clones, roughly 77% recorded once. The rectum was sampled with one to two pinch biopsies at colonoscopy. This chain joins TRBV18 and TRBJ2-3; D is ambiguous. This clonotype was sampled from a boy between 10 and 17 years old with mild ulcerative colitis. Input material: gut tissue. CDR3: CASSRNLNRDTQYF. The CDR3 coding sequence is TGTGCCAGCTCACGTAATTTAAACCGCGATACGCAGTATTTT.